This record covers a single T cell receptor (beta chain). Its matching antigen is unknown. This sample is part of a study of a mutant IDH1 vaccine in newly diagnosed glioma. Overall study context: Vaccines were first given 4-6 weeks after radiotherapy alone, or with temozolomide cycles. Previous treatment comprised radiotherapy, temozolomide, or both, mostly both.

This CDR3 is built from 15 residues. The V end lost 1 base, the J end lost 13 bases, and 22 bases lay between the germline ends. Germline loops: CDR1 MGHRA, CDR2 YSYEKL. The time point: week 35, safety follow-up. Topical imiquimod accompanied each vaccine dose, which consisted of 300 ug of mutant IDH1 20-mer peptide. TCRdb's table, derived via immunoSEQ multiplex PCR, lists solely in-frame clones and lacks some. The sample shows some 54,000 clones, around four fifths of them seen only once. The rearrangement joins TRBV4-1 to TRBJ1-2, with D maybe TRBD1 (6 bases). The sample was PBMCs, taken from a glioma patient whose treatment included an IDH1 peptide vaccine. This TCR derives from a woman between 18 and 29 years old with glioma. The CDR3 DNA follows: TGCGCCAGCAGCCAAGTTGCAGGGGCCCCTTCTAAGTCCACCTTC. Translated, it gives CASSQVAGAPSKSTF.